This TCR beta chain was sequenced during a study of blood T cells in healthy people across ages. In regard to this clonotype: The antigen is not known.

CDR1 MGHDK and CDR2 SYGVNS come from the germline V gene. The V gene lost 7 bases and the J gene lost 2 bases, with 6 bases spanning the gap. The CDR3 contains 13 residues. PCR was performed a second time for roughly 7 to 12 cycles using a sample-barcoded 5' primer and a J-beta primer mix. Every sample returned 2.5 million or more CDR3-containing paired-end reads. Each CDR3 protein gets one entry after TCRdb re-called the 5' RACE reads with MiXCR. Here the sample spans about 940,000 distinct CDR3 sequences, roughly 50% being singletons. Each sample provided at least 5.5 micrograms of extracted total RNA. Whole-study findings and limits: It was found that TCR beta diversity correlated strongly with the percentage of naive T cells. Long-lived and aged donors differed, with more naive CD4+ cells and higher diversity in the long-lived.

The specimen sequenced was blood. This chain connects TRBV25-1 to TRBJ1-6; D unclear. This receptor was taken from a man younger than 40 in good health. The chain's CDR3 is CASTGTYNSPLHF. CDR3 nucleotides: TGTGCCAGCACGGGCACCTATAATTCACCCCTCCACTTT.